The present entry profiles one T cell receptor beta chain with its context. The antigen remains undetermined. The CDR3 is 15 residues long. The trim removed 4 bases at V and 8 bases at J, leaving 10 bases unmatched. CDR1 and CDR2 (germline): MGHRA, YSYEKL. The data derive from a study of graft-versus-host responses after intestinal transplantation. Background on the study: Transplants given to recipients were multivisceral, liver-intestinal, or isolated intestinal.

Notes on the study in general: Allografts from individuals with graft-donor T cell macrochimerism displayed high graft-versus-host to host-versus-graft clonal ratios. Early post-transplant HvG declines showed an association with peak circulating GvH clone levels. GvH clonotypes were identified within recipient marrow, with a subset emerging first in ileum or blood.

The protocol was immunoSEQ multiplex PCR, while the TCRdb copy is restricted to in-frame clones and leaves out a portion. The repertoire holds around 100,000 clones, with about 88% as singletons. The rearrangement links TRBV4-1 to TRBJ1-4, with 7 bases aligning to TRBD1. Sequences were derived from unstimulated CD4+ T cells sorted from spleen or lymph node cells, sampled before transplant. This TCR was sampled from a human donor who was the organ donor for an intestinal transplant. The CDR3 DNA sequence: TGCGCCAGCAGCCCGACCGGGACAGCTGAGGAAAAACTGTTTTTT. This gives the protein CASSPTGTAEEKLFF.